This TCR beta chain derives from a study of cytomegalovirus exposure and HLA in healthy donors. Separate from the roughly 720-subject first cohort, the 120-subject validation cohort was the one that the donors belonged to. Clones were read by immunoSEQ multiplex PCR, and TCRdb kept only the in-frame ones, dropping some. The sample lists about 250,000 clones; about 90% were seen once. The CDR3 totals 12 residues. Germline lookup yields CDR1 SQVTM and CDR2 ANQGSEA. Trimming removed 7 bases from V and 6 bases from J; junction bases left unmatched: 8. V and J are TRBV29-1 and TRBJ1-1, with 7 bases lining up with TRBD1. The receptor comes from a man between 18 and 35 years old in good health and CMV-seropositive. Sequencing was carried out using PBMCs. The CDR3: CSGTDRAAEAFF. CDR3 nucleotide sequence: TGCAGCGGGACCGACAGGGCGGCTGAAGCTTTCTTT.